This is a list of T cell receptor beta chains from one sample in a study of technical replicates of blood from a few donors. Data came from immunoSEQ multiplex PCR; TCRdb stores just in-frame clones and leaves some out. The table includes approximately 76,000 clones, around 97% detected once. The sequencing input was T cells isolated from PBMCs. These receptors all stem from a human donor in good health. Each CDR3 is given with its conserved first and last residue. D genes are given only for firm matches. Only part of the rows carry a size: once, few, many, or a class if the clone is expanded.

v_gene	abundance	d_gene	j_gene	CDR3nt	CDR3aa
TRBV5-1	once	TRBD2	TRBJ2-1	TGCGCCAGCAGCTTGGTTCTAGCGGGAGCGGGGAATGAGCAGTTCTTC	CASSLVLAGAGNEQFF
TRBV27	once	NA	TRBJ2-7	TGTGCCAGCAGTTCCGGGACATTCTACGAGCAGTACTTC	CASSSGTFYEQYF
TRBV27	once	NA	TRBJ2-7	TGTGCCAGCAGTTTAGGCCAGTCCTACGAGCAGTACTTC	CASSLGQSYEQYF
TRBV4-1	NA	TRBD1	TRBJ2-7	TGCGCCAGCAGCCTCGGACAGGGGTTCTCCTACGAGCAGTACTTC	CASSLGQGFSYEQYF
TRBV6-4	NA	NA	TRBJ2-1	TGTGCCAGCAGTCCTTTAGCGGCTAGCTCCTACAATGAGCAGTTCTTC	CASSPLAASSYNEQFF
TRBV15	NA	TRBD1	TRBJ2-7	TGTGCCACCAGCCATGACAGGGTGCCCTACGAGCAGTACTTC	CATSHDRVPYEQYF
TRBV2	NA	NA	TRBJ2-3	TGTGCCAGCAGTGCGGAGGTGACCCAGCAGTATTTT	CASSAEVTQQYF
TRBV15	NA	TRBD1	TRBJ1-5	TGTGCCACCAGCCGGGACAGGGAATCTTATAGCAATCAGCCCCAGCATTTT	CATSRDRESYSNQPQHF
TRBV30	NA	NA	TRBJ1-2	TGTGCCTGGCGCCATAAGCGTGGACTGGACTATGGCTACACCTTC	CAWRHKRGLDYGYTF
TRBV5-1	NA	TRBD2	TRBJ2-5	TGCGCCAGCAGCTGGGATGCTGGTGGGACTAGCGGGAGGGCCCTCCAAGAGACCCAGTACTTC	CASSWDAGGTSGRALQETQYF
TRBV5-4	NA	NA	TRBJ2-7	TGTGCCAGCAGCCGGGGGGCCGCGGGACGACGAGGCGAGCAGTACTTC	CASSRGAAGRRGEQYF